The clone carrying this TCR beta chain has just one count. The data were taken from a study of OX40 agonist ivuxolimab in advanced cancers. Study in general: Patients received ivuxolimab, an agonistic anti-OX40 (CD134) antibody. Enrolled patients in dose escalation had cancers that were hepatocellular carcinoma, melanoma, renal cell or head and neck cancer. The study gave patients intravenous ivuxolimab at 0.01 to 10 mg/kg every 2 weeks.

Sequencing used immunoSEQ multiplex PCR; TCRdb keeps in-frame clones, though not all of them. The sample records almost 80,000 clones, around 80% being singletons. Per germline, CDR1 PRHDT and CDR2 FYEKMQ (reference sequence). CDR3 length: 14 residues. With V trimmed by 5 bases and J by 6 bases, 3 bases remained unmatched. Patients were excluded for autoimmune disease history or systemic immunosuppression. The specimen was CD4+ or CD8+ T cells sorted from blood, collected in a trial of the OX40 agonist ivuxolimab. The rearrangement uses TRBV13 and TRBJ1-6, with TRBD1 identical over 8 bases. The TCR originated in an adult with an advanced solid tumor such as melanoma, head and neck, liver or kidney cancer. CDR3 protein: CASSGTGGNSPLHF. CDR3 bases: TGTGCCAGCAGCGGGACAGGAGGTAATTCACCCCTCCACTTT.